This entry describes one T cell receptor beta chain. V lost 0 bases to trimming and J lost 0 bases; unmatched junction nucleotides: 17. The CDR3 contains 20 residues. CDR1 is LGHNA, CDR2 YNFKEQ, per germline. These data are taken from a study of glioma-infiltrating T cells after dendritic cell vaccination. The overall study: Dendritic cells derived from monocytes and pulsed with autologous tumor lysate formed the vaccine.

Fresh-frozen tumor tissue and more than two years of survival data were available for all. Primers: 60 V beta forward and 13 J beta reverse. Assay: immunoSEQ multiplex PCR; the TCRdb copy retains only in-frame clones and omits some. The sample holds 93,000 or so clones, roughly 79% seen once. The sequence derives from a human donor with glioblastoma. The V call is TRBV4-2, the J call TRBJ2-7, with TRBD2 matching over 7 bases. Sequencing used blood, obtained before dendritic cell vaccination. CDR3 in DNA: TGTGCCAGCAGCCAAGACTCACGCGAGCGGGGTCGTCAGAGCTCCTACGAGCAGTACTTC. Translated: CASSQDSRERGRQSSYEQYF.